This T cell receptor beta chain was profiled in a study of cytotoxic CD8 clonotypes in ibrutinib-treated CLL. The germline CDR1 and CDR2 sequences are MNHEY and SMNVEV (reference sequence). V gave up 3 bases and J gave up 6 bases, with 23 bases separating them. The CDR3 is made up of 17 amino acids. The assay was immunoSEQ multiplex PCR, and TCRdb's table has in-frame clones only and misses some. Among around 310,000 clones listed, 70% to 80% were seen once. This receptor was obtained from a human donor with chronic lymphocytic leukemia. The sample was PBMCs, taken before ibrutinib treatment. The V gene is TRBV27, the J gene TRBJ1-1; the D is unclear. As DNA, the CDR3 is TGTGCCAGCAGTTTCACCACTAGGCAGGTCGCGTTGGCTGAAGCTTTCTTT. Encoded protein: CASSFTTRQVALAEAFF.